This T cell receptor beta chain appears in the sequencing data of a study of T cell repertoires in cytomegalovirus infection. V was clipped by 6 bases and J by 5 bases, with 10 bases between them. Germline lookup yields CDR1 SGHAT and CDR2 FQNNGV. The CDR3 is 12 amino acids. General study results and limits: Public TCR beta family frequency separated CMV-and-HLA carriers, including in an independent cohort. Dominating the ex vivo response were TCR beta clonotypes that were CMV-specific and HLA-C-restricted.

TCRdb recomputed calls from the reads with MiXCR, one row per CDR3 protein. This sample has around 100,000 distinct CDR3 sequences, with more than 20% found just once. This clonotype was seen many times. Its matching antigen is unknown. The V call is TRBV11-2, the J call TRBJ1-1; no clear D gene. This clonotype originated in a human donor in good health (CMV status not recorded). Some clones in this sample may be carry-over from other donors' samples. Sequenced input: CD8+ T cells from PBMCs. The CDR3 nucleotides read TGTGCCAGCAGGCTTCTGGGGACTGAAGCTTTCTTT. It codes for CASRLLGTEAFF.